The 11 T cell receptor beta chains listed next were all sequenced from one sample in a study of naive and memory T cell subsets. Whole-study findings and limits: Naive repertoires, especially CD8, held a few larger clonotypes, possibly memory cells re-expressing CD45RA.

Two oligonucleotides, mixed equimolar, formed the beta constant-region primer covering TRBC1 and TRBC2. Ligated cDNA was amplified by four rounds of PCR with nested alpha and beta constant-region primers and SP2. TCRdb called the UMI-ligation and nested PCR reads again in MiXCR, with one record for every CDR3 protein. The table has more than 95,000 distinct CDR3 sequences, around 15% seen once. Their antigens remain unidentified. Sequenced sample: naive CD8+ T cells from blood. The receptors come from a human donor in good health.

This clonotype has a count of ten or more. The chain carries TRBV12-3 or TRBV12-4 and TRBJ2-7; D not certain. The V gene lost 2 bases and the J gene lost 4 bases, with 6 bases spanning the gap. The CDR3 runs 12 residues. As DNA, the CDR3 is TGTGCCAGCAGTTTAAACATTTACGAGCAGTACTTC. It is translated as CASSLNIYEQYF.

This clonotype has ten or more counts. V is TRBV4-2 and J is TRBJ1-4; TRBD1 matches 8 bases. Germline CDR1 LGHNA, CDR2 YNFKEQ. V lost 0 bases, J lost 4 bases, and 1 base stayed unmatched. This CDR3 is 15 amino acids long. CDR3 DNA sequence: TGTGCCAGCAGCCAAGAGGGACAGGATAATGAAAAACTGTTTTTT. Translated: CASSQEGQDNEKLFF.

Only a few counts were recorded for this clonotype. The chain uses TRBV19 and TRBJ1-6; D is possibly TRBD1 (6 bases). V was cut by 7 bases and J by 10 bases, with 14 bases left in between. CDR1 LNHDA and CDR2 SQIVND come from the germline V gene (reference sequence). The CDR3 totals 13 residues. The CDR3 is CASNAGVLSPLHF. The CDR3 DNA reads TGTGCCAGTAATGCAGGGGTATTGTCACCCCTCCACTTT.

This clonotype was observed many times. The V call is TRBV3-1, the J call TRBJ2-5; TRBD2 agrees at 14 bases. The CDR3 covers 18 residues. Germline values: CDR1 LGHDT, CDR2 YNNKEL (reference sequence). V gave up 1 base and J gave up 4 bases; unmatched junction bases: 8. For the CDR3, the DNA is TGTGCCAGCAGCCAAGGACTAGCGGGAGGGCCTACTCCAGAGACCCAGTACTTC. Translation: CASSQGLAGGPTPETQYF.

The chain carries TRBV4-3 and TRBJ2-3; 7 bases are shared with TRBD1. J lost 1 base, V lost 0 bases, and 4 bases had no gene match. The germline V gene encodes CDR1 LGHNA and CDR2 YSLEER. CDR3 length: 16 residues. CDR3 region: CASSQEQGPGTDTQYF. The CDR3 coding sequence is TGCGCCAGCAGCCAAGAACAGGGGCCTGGCACAGATACGCAGTATTTT.

This clonotype showed up many times. V usage is TRBV20-1 and J usage is TRBJ1-1; 9 nucleotides match TRBD1. The CDR3 runs 16 residues. Germline V gene lookup returns CDR1 DFQATT and CDR2 SNEGSKA (reference sequence). CDR3 coding DNA: TGCAACACCAGTGGGACAGGGTCCCCGCGGGGGACTGAAGCTTTCTTT. Its translation is CNTSGTGSPRGTEAFF.

Only a few counts were recorded for this clonotype. The chain recombines TRBV2 with TRBJ2-2, with 9 bases aligning to TRBD2. Per the germline V gene, CDR1 is SNHLY and CDR2 is FYNNEI. The CDR3 extends over 15 amino acids. J lost 4 bases, V lost 1 base, and 1 base had no gene match. CDR3 bases: TGTGCCAGCAGTGAAGGCGGGAGGGCCACCGGGGAGCTGTTTTTT. Its translation: CASSEGGRATGELFF.

This clonotype occurred many times. This chain joins TRBV7-2 and TRBJ2-2; D call uncertain. V lost 0 bases to trimming and J lost 2 bases, with 7 bases between them. The CDR3 is made up of 15 amino acids. Germline V gene data show CDR1 as SGHTA and CDR2 as FQGNSA. For the CDR3, the DNA is TGTGCCAGCAGCTTAGCGTTTAGTAACACCGGGGAGCTGTTTTTT. Protein product: CASSLAFSNTGELFF. Filled out from reference TRBV7-2 and TRBJ2-2, the complete variable domain reads GAGVSQSPSNKVTEKGKDVELRCDPISGHTALYWYRQSLGQGLEFLIYFQGNSAPDKSGLPSDRFSAERTGGSVSTLTIQRTQQEDSAVYLCASSLAFSNTGELFFGEGSRLTVL.

This clonotype was observed a few times. The chain couples TRBV30 to TRBJ2-1, with D unresolved. CDR1 GTSNPN and CDR2 SVGIG come from the germline V gene (reference sequence). Trimming left V 2 bases short and J 4 bases short, with 3 bases between. The CDR3 extends over 11 amino acids. The CDR3 nucleotides are TGTGCCTGGAGTCCATACAATGAGCAGTTCTTC. Amino acid sequence: CAWSPYNEQFF.

This clonotype was observed many times. The chain couples TRBV28 to TRBJ1-1; D gene ambiguous. V lost 3 bases, J lost 0 bases, and 8 bases lay in between. Germline CDR1 MDHEN, CDR2 SYDVKM. This CDR3 region has 14 residues. CDR3 sequence reads: CASSLGRLNTEAFF. The CDR3 coding sequence is TGTGCCAGCAGTTTGGGAAGACTGAACACTGAAGCTTTCTTT.

This sequence joins TRBV27 and TRBJ2-3, with D unresolved. Per the germline V gene, CDR1 is MNHEY and CDR2 is SMNVEV (reference sequence). V lost 7 bases and J 4 bases, leaving 6 bases between the germline ends. The CDR3 has 11 amino acids. The CDR3, as DNA: TGTGCCAGCAAGTGGGCAGATACGCAGTATTTT. Translating it yields CASKWADTQYF.